This TCR beta chain emerged from a study of shared clonotypes between healthy human individuals. Across the study: Plates per donor: three CD4 naive, three CD4 memory, two CD8 naive, one CD8 memory.

Germline V gives CDR1 SNHLY, CDR2 FYNNEI. The CDR3 runs to 15 residues. With V trimmed by 6 bases and J by 2 bases, 7 bases remained unmatched. Sequenced by immunoSEQ multiplex PCR; TCRdb stores in-frame clones only, minus some. The sample shows hundreds of thousands of clones, around 74% of them seen only once. Remarks on this clone: Antigen specificity is unknown.

Study conclusions and caveats: In having few donors, the study represented limited genetic and exposure-history diversity. Clonotype sharing among donors was thought likely to change with sequencing depth.

What was sequenced was memory CD4+ T cells sorted from blood. Subset: CD45RA-negative fraction. This chain connects TRBV2 to TRBJ2-3; TRBD2 aligns across 8 bases. This TCR was sampled from a woman in her 30s in good health. CDR3 in DNA: TGTGCCAGCAGGGGATTAGCGGGGAACACAGATACGCAGTATTTT. Protein sequence: CASRGLAGNTDTQYF. The whole variable domain, remainder taken from reference TRBV2 and TRBJ2-3, is EPEVTQTPSHQVTQMGQEVILRCVPISNHLYFYWYRQILGQKVEFLVSFYNNEISEKSEIFDDQFSVERPDGSNFTLKIRSTKLEDSAMYFCASRGLAGNTDTQYFGPGTRLTVL.